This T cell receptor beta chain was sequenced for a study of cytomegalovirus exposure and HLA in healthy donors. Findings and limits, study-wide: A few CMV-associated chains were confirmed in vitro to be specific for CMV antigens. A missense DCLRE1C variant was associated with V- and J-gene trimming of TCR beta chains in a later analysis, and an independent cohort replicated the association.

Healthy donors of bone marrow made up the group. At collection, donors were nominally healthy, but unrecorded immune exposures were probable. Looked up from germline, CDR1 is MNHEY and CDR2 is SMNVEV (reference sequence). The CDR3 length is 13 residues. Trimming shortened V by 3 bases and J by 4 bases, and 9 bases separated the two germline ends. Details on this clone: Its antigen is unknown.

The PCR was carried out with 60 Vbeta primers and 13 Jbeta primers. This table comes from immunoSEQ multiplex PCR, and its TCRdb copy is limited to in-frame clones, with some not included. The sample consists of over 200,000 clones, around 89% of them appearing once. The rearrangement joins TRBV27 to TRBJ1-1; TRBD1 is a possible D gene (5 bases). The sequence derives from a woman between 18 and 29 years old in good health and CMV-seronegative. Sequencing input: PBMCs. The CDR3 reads CASSFRVSTEAFF. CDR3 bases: TGTGCCAGCAGTTTCAGGGTCAGCACTGAAGCTTTCTTT.